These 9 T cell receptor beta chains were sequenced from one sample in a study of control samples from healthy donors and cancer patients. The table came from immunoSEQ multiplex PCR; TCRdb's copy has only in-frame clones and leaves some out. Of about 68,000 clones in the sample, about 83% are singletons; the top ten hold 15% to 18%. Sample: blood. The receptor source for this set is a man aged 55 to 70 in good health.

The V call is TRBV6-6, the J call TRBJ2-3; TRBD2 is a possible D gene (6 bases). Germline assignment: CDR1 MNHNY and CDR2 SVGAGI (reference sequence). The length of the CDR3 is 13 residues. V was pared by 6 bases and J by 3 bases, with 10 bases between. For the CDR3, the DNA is TGTGCCAGCAGCACGACTAGTACAGATACGCAGTATTTT. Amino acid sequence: CASSTTSTDTQYF.

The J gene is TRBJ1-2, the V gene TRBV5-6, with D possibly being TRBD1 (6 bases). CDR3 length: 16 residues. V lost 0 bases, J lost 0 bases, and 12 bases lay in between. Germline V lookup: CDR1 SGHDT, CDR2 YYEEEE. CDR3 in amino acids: CASSLDTGPANYGYTF. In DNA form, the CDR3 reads TGTGCCAGCAGCTTGGACACAGGGCCTGCTAACTATGGCTACACCTTC.

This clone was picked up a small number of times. The CDR3 DNA reads as TGTGCCACCAGTGTACAACACCGGGACAGGAACAATGAGCAGTTCTTC. Translation: CATSVQHRDRNNEQFF. The chain links TRBV24-1 to TRBJ2-1; 8 bases map to TRBD1. The V and J ends lost 5 bases and 5 bases, in that order; junction bases with no gene match: 10. CDR3 size: 16 residues. Germline V gene lookup returns CDR1 KGHDR and CDR2 SFDVKD.

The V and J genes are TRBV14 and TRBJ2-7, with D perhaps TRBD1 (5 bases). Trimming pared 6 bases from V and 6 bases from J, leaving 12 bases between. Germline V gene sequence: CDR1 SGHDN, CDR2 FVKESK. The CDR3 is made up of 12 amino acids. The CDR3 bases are TGTGCCAGCAGTCCAGGGTGGGTCGAGCAGTACTTC. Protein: CASSPGWVEQYF.

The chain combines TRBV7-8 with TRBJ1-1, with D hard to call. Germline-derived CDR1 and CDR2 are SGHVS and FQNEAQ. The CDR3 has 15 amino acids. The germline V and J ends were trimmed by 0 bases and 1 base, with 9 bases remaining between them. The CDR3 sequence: CASSLASGPNTEAFF. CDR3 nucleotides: TGTGCCAGCAGCTTAGCGAGCGGGCCGAACACTGAAGCTTTCTTT.

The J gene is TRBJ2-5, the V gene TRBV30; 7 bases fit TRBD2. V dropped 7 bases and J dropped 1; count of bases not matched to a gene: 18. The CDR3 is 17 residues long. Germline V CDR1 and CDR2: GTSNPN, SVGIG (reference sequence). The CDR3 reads CASVAGVDSRFQETQYF. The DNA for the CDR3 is TGTGCCTCCGTGGCGGGGGTGGACTCTAGATTCCAAGAGACCCAGTACTTC.

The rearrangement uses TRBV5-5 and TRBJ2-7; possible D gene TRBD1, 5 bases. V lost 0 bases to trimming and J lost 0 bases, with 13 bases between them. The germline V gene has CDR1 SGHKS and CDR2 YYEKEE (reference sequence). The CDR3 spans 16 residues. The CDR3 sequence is CASSLDRSSSSYEQYF. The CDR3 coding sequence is TGTGCCAGCAGCTTGGACAGGTCTTCAAGCTCCTACGAGCAGTACTTC.

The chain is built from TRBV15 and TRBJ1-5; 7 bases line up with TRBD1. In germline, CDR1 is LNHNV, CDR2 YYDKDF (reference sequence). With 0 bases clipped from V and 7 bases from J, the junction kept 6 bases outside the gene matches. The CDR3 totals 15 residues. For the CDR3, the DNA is TGTGCCACCAGCAGAGATAAGGGACAGAACCAGCCCCAGCATTTT. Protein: CATSRDKGQNQPQHF.

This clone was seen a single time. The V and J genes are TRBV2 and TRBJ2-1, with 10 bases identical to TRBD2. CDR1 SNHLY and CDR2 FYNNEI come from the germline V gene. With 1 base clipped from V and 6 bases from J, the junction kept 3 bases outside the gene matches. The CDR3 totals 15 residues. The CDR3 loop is CASSEGLAGANEQFF. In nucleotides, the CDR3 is TGTGCCAGCAGTGAAGGGCTAGCGGGAGCCAATGAGCAGTTCTTC.